This T cell receptor (beta chain) was observed in a study of vaccination and CD4 T cells after COVID-19. Documented treatment: approximately 10-day PBMC culture with coronavirus spike peptide pools or control peptides (ViraFEST assay). Per-well cultures of millions of PBMCs received around 9.9 IU/ml IL-2 and approximately 10 ug/ml peptide pools. Note on this clonotype: What it binds is unknown.

This CDR3 has 14 amino acids. Trimming left V 6 bases short and J 8 bases short, with 19 bases between. The V gene's germline CDR1 is MGHDK and CDR2 SYGVNS. Scientists ran DNA taken from cultured CD4+ T cells through the Oncomine TCR Beta short-read assay for sequencing. Via MiXCR, TCRdb re-called the PCR reads, giving one row per CDR3 protein. The sample consists of roughly 15,000 distinct CDR3 sequences, about 65% of them appearing once. This chain connects TRBV25-1 to TRBJ1-2; maybe TRBD1 (5 bases). The source material was CD4+ T cells from blood, cultured in vitro. The receptor comes from a human donor who had recovered from COVID-19. The CDR3 coding sequence is TGTGCCAGCAGCGAAAACATCCGGGGGGGAGGCTACACCTTC. Translating gives CASSENIRGGGYTF.